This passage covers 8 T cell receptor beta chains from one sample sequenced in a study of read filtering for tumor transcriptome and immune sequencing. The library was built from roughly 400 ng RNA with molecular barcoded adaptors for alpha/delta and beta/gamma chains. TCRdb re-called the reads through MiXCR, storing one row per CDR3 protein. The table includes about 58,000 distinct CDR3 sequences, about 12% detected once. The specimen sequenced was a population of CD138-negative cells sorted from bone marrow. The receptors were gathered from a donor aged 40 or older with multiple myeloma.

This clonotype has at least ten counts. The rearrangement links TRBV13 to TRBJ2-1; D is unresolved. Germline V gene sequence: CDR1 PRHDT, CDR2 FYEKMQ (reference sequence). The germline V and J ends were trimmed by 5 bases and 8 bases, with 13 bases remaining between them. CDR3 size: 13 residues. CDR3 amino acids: CASSRAPAHEQFF. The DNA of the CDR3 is TGTGCCAGCAGCCGCGCCCCTGCCCATGAGCAGTTCTTC.

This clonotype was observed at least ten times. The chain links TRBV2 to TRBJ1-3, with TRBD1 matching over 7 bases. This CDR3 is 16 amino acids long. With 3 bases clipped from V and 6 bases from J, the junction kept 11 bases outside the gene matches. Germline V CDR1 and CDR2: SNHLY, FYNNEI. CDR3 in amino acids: CASSDGRTGPANTIYF. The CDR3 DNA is TGTGCCAGCAGTGATGGCAGGACAGGTCCGGCAAACACCATATATTTT.

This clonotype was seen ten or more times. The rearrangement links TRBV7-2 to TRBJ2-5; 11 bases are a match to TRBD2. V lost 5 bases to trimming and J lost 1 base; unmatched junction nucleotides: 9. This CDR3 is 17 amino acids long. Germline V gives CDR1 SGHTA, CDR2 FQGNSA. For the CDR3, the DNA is TGTGCCAGCAGCACCGGGGTAGCGGGGGGGCCCCAAGAGACCCAGTACTTC. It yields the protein CASSTGVAGGPQETQYF.

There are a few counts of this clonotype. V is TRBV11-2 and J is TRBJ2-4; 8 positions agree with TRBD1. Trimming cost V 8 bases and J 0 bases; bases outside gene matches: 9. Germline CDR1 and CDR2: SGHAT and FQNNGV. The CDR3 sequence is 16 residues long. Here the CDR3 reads CASRDRLTLAKNIQYF. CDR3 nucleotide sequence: TGTGCCAGCCGGGACAGGCTGACACTAGCCAAAAACATTCAGTACTTC.

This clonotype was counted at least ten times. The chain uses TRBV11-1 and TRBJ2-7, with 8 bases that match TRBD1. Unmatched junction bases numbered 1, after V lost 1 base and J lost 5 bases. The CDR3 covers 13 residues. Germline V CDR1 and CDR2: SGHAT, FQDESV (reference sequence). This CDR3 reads CASSLETGDEQYF. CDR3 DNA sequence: TGTGCCAGCAGCTTAGAGACAGGGGACGAGCAGTACTTC.

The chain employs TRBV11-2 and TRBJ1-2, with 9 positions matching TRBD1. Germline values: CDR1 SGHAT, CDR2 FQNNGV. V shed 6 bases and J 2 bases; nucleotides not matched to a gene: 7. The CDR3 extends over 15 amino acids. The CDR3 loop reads CASSLLTGGNYGYTF. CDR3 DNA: TGTGCCAGCAGTCTCTTGACAGGGGGAAACTATGGCTACACCTTC.

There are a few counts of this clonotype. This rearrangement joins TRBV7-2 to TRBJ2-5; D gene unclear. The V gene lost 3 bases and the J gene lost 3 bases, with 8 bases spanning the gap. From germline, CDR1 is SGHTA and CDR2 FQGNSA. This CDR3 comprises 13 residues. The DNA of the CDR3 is TGTGCCAGCAGCTTTGGCAGAAAAGAGACCCAGTACTTC. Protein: CASSFGRKETQYF.

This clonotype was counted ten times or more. This chain's CDR3 is CASSEKGDTDTQYF. The CDR3 nucleotides read TGTGCCAGCAGTGAAAAGGGGGATACAGATACGCAGTATTTT. The V call is TRBV6-1, the J call TRBJ2-3, with D possibly matching TRBD1 (6 bases). This CDR3 contains 14 residues. Germline V gene lookup returns CDR1 MNHNS and CDR2 SASEGT. V gave up 2 bases and J gave up 3 bases, with 9 bases separating them.